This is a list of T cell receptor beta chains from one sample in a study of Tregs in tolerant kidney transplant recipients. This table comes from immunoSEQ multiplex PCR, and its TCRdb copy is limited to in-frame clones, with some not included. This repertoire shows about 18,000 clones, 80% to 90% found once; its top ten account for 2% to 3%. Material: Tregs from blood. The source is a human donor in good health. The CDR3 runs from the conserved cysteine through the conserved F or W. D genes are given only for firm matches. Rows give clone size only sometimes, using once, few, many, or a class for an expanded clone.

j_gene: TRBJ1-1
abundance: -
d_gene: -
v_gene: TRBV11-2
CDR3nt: TGTGCCAGCAGCGCCCTACGAGGTTGGAACACTGAAGCTTTCTTT
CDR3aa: CASSALRGWNTEAFF

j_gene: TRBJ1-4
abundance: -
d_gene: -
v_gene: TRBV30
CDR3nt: TGTGCCTGGAGTGTAAGTGGGGGGGGCGTCCGAGAAAAACTGTTTTTT
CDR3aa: CAWSVSGGGVREKLFF

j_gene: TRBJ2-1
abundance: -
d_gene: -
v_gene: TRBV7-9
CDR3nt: TGTGCCAGCAGCTTCCGGGGACTTTACAATGAGCAGTTCTTC
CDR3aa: CASSFRGLYNEQFF

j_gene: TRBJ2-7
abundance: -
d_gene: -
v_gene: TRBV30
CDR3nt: TGTGCCTGGAGTCTGAGCAGTTACGAGCAGTACTTC
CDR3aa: CAWSLSSYEQYF

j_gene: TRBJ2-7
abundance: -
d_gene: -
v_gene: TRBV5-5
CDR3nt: TGTGCCAGCAGCTTGTTTTGGAGGGGGAGCTCCTACGAGCAGTACTTC
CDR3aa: CASSLFWRGSSYEQYF

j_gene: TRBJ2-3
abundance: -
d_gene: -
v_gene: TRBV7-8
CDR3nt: TGTGCCAGCAGACAGGGCTGGGGCACAGATACGCAGTATTTT
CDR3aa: CASRQGWGTDTQYF

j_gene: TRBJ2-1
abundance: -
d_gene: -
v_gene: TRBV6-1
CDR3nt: TGTGCCAGCAGTGGTCTGGGGGAGGCCTACAATGAGCAGTTCTTC
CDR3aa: CASSGLGEAYNEQFF

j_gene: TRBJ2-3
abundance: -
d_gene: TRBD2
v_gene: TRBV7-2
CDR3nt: TGTGCCAGCAGCTCCCCCGGGGGGAGCGGCGAACGCACAGATACGCAGTATTTT
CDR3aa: CASSSPGGSGERTDTQYF

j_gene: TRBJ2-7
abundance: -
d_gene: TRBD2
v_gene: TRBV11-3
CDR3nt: TGTGCCAGCAGCTTGGAGTGGACGACTAGCTTTGCCTACGAGCAGTACTTC
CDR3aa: CASSLEWTTSFAYEQYF

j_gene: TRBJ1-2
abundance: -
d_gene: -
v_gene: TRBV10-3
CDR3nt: TGTGCCATCAGAGTACCCCAGGGTTTGTACGGCTACACCTTC
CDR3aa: CAIRVPQGLYGYTF

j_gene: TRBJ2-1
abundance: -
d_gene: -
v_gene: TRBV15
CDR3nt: TGTGCCACCAGCAGATCCCCGTATGGCATCTACAATGAGCAGTTCTTC
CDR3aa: CATSRSPYGIYNEQFF

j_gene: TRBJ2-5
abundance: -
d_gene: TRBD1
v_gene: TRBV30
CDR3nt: TGTGCCTGGACGGGACAGGGTCTTTTATGGACCCAGTACTTC
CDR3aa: CAWTGQGLLWTQYF

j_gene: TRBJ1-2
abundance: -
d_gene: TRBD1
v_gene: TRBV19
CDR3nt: TGTGCCAGTAGTTCCCACAGGGGTTACGGTGGCTACACCTTC
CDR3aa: CASSSHRGYGGYTF

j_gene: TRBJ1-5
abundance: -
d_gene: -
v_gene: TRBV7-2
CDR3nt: TGTGCCAGCAGTCCCGGACAGCTAAATCAGCCCCAGCATTTT
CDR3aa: CASSPGQLNQPQHF

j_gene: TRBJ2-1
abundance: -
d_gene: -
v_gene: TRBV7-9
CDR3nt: TGTGCCAGCAGCCGAACAGGAATTTACGACAATGAGCAGTTCTTC
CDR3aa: CASSRTGIYDNEQFF

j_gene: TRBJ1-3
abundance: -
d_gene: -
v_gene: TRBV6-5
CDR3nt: TGTGCCAGCAGCGGGAGCAGGGGAAACACCATATATTTT
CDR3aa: CASSGSRGNTIYF

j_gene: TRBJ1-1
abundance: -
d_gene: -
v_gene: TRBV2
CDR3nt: TGTGCCAGCAGTAAGGAAAGTGACGCTGAAGCTTTCTTT
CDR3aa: CASSKESDAEAFF

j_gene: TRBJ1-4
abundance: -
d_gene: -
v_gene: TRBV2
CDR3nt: TGTGCCAGCACCTACGGGACATCGGATGAAAAACTGTTTTTT
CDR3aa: CASTYGTSDEKLFF

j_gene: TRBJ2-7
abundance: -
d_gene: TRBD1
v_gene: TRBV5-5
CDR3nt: TGTGCCAGCAGCTTGGTGGGGACAGGGGCAAACGAGCAGTACTTC
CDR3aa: CASSLVGTGANEQYF

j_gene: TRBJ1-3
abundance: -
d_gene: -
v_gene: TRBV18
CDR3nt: TGTGCCAGCTCCCAGGGGACGGCGAGCTCTGGAAACACCATATATTTT
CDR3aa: CASSQGTASSGNTIYF

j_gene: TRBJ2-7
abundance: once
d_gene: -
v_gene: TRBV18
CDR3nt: TGTGCCAGCTCGAGTCCTAGGCATAACTACGAGCAGTACTTC
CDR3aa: CASSSPRHNYEQYF

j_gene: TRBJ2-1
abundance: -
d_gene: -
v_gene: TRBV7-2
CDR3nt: TGTGCCAGCAGCTTGTTGCAGGTGTTGAATGAGCAGTTCTTC
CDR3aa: CASSLLQVLNEQFF

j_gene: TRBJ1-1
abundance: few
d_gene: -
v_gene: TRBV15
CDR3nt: TGTGCCACCAGCGAACGGTCTAACACTGAAGCTTTCTTT
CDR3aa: CATSERSNTEAFF

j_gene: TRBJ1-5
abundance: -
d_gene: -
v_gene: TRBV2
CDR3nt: TGTGCCAGCAGTTACACCCCCGGCAATCAGCCCCAGCATTTT
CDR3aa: CASSYTPGNQPQHF

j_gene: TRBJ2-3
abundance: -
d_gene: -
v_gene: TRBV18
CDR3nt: TGTGCCAGCAGTCGACAGGTCGGGGTTCTTAGCACAGATACGCAGTATTTT
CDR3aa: CASSRQVGVLSTDTQYF

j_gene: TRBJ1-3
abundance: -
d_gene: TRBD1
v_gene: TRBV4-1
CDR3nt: TGCGCCAGCAGCACGGGACAGGGCTCTGGAAACACCATATATTTT
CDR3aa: CASSTGQGSGNTIYF

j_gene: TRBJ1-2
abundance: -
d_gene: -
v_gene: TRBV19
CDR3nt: TGTGCCAGTAGCCTAATGTTCTCCGGGCTGGGGGTTTCGCTTCGTGGCTACACCTTC
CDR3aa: CASSLMFSGLGVSLRGYTF

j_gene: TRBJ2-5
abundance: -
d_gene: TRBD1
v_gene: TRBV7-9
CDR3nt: TGTGCCAGCAGCTTCCCCGAGACAGGGAGTCAAGAGACCCAGTACTTC
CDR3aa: CASSFPETGSQETQYF

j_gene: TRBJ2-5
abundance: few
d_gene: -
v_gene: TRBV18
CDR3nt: TGTGCCAGCTCACCCAGACGTATCCAAGAGACCCAGTACTTC
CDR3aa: CASSPRRIQETQYF

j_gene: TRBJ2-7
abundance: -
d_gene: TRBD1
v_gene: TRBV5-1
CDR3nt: TGCGCCAGCAGCGTTGGGGGGACAGGGCCCTACGAGCAGTACTTC
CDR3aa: CASSVGGTGPYEQYF

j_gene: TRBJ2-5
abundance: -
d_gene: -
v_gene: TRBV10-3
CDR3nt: TGTGCCATCAGTGAGTCGGACTATCAGTACATAGAGACCCAGTACTTC
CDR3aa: CAISESDYQYIETQYF

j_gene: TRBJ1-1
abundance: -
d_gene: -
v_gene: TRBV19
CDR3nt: TGTGCCAGTAAACGAGTAGGGGCTGAAGCTTTCTTT
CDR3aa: CASKRVGAEAFF

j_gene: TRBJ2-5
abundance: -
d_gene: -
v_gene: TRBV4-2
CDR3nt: TGTGCCAGCAGCTGGGGGGCGCGGGAGACCCAGTACTTC
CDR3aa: CASSWGARETQYF

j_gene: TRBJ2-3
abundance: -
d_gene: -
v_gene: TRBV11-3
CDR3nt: TGTGCCAGCAGCTTCGAGGGAAAGCCTATCGATACGCAGTATTTT
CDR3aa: CASSFEGKPIDTQYF

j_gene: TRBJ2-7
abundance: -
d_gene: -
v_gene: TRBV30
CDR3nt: TGTGCCTGGATCCCCTTTGGGGGTCCCTACGAGCAGTACTTC
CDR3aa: CAWIPFGGPYEQYF

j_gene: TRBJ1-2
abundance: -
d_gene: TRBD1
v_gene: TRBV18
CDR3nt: TGTGCCAGCCTACCGGGACAGGAGGGGCAAGGCTACACCTTC
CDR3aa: CASLPGQEGQGYTF

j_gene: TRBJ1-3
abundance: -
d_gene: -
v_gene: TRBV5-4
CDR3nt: TGTGCCAGCAGCTTGAGGGGGAGATCTGGAAACACCATATATTTT
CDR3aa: CASSLRGRSGNTIYF

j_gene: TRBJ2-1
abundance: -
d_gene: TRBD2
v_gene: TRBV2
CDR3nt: TGTGCCAGCAGTGAAGTGACTAGCGGGCAGTTCTTC
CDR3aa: CASSEVTSGQFF

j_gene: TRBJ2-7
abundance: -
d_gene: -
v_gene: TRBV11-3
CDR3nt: TGTGCCAGCAGCCAATCACCGGGACTGAGCTACGAGCAGTACTTC
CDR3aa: CASSQSPGLSYEQYF

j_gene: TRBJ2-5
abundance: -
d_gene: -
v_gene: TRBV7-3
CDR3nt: TGTGCCAGCAGCTTAACGGGAGAGGGGACCCAGTACTTC
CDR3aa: CASSLTGEGTQYF

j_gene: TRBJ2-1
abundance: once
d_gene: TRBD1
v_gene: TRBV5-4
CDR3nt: TGTGCCAGCAGCCAACAGGGGGCGAACAATGAGCAGTTCTTC
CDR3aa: CASSQQGANNEQFF

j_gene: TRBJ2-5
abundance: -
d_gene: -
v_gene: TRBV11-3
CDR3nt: TGTGCCAGCAGCTTAGGGATGACAGTCCAAGAGACCCAGTACTTC
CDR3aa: CASSLGMTVQETQYF

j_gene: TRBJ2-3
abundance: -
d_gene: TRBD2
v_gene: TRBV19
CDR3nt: TGTGCCAGTAGGACTCGGACTAGCCCAACCAGCACAGATACGCAGTATTTT
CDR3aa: CASRTRTSPTSTDTQYF

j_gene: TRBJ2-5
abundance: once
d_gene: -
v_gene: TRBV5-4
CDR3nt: TGTGCCAGCAGCTCGCCAGAGACCCAGTACTTC
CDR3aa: CASSSPETQYF

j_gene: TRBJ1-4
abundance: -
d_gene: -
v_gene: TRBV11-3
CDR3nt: TGTGCCAGCAGCCCCCCGGGAAGCAGGGAAAAACTGTTTTTT
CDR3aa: CASSPPGSREKLFF

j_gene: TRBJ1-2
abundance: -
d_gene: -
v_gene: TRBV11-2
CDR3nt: TGTGCCAGCAGCTTAGATCCTCGGACAAACTATGGCTACACCTTC
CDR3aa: CASSLDPRTNYGYTF

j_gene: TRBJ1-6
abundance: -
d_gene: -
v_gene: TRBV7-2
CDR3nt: TGTGCCAGCAGCTTAGACGTCGGGGATAATTCACCCCTCCACTTT
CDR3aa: CASSLDVGDNSPLHF

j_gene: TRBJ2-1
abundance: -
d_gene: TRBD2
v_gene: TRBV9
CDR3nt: TGTGCCAGCAGCCGGCGGGGGGTTGGCAATGAGCAGTTCTTC
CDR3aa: CASSRRGVGNEQFF

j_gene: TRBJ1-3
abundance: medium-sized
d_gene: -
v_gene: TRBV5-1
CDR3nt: TGCGCCAGCAGCTTAGGGCCCACGAGCTCTGGAAACACCATATATTTT
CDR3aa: CASSLGPTSSGNTIYF

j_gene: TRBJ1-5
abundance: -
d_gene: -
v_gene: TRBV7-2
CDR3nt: TGTGCCAGCAGCACGGGACCGCACAATCAGCCCCAGCATTTT
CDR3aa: CASSTGPHNQPQHF

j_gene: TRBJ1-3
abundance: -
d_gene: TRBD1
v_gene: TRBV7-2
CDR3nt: TGTGCCAGCAGCTTAGGGGGCGGGACAGGGGTCGGAAACACCATATATTTT
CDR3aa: CASSLGGGTGVGNTIYF

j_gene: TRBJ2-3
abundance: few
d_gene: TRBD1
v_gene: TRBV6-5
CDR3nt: TGTGCCAGCAGCCGACAGGGGGAAACAGATACGCAGTATTTT
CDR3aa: CASSRQGETDTQYF

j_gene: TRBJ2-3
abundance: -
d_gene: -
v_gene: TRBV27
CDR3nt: TGTGCCAGCAGTTTCGAGGGGACACATAGCACAGATACGCAGTATTTT
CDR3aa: CASSFEGTHSTDTQYF